This T cell receptor beta chain emerged from a study of radiotherapy plus CTLA-4 blockade in lung cancer. This clone has just one count. Its antigen is not identified. CDR3 length: 16 residues. Per germline, CDR1 SGHTA and CDR2 FQGNSA. V was pared by 5 bases and J by 0 bases, with 5 bases of the junction left unmatched. The study, taken as a whole, reports: Per reports, early blood T cell clone dynamics, plus interferon-beta, forecast response most strongly. Radiotherapy plus ipilimumab was followed by expansion in blood of tumor-derived TCR clones.

Clones were sequenced by immunoSEQ multiplex PCR, and TCRdb holds only the in-frame ones, with some missing. The sample has over 45,000 clones, around 80% seen once. Those with chemo-refractory metastatic non-small-cell lung cancer were treated with focal radiation combined with CTLA-4 blockade using ipilimumab. The sample here was peripheral blood, taken from a patient treated with radiotherapy plus ipilimumab. The sequence came from a human donor with non-small cell lung cancer who had a complete response to radiotherapy plus ipilimumab. The genes are TRBV7-2 and TRBJ2-7; 12 nucleotides agree with TRBD2. The CDR3 nucleotides read TGTGCCAGCAGCAGAGGGACTAGCGGGCTCTCCTACGAGCAGTACTTC. Its protein product is CASSRGTSGLSYEQYF.